This is a list of T cell receptor beta chains from one sample in a study of blood T cell repertoires in COVID-19. The data were produced by immunoSEQ multiplex PCR, yet TCRdb's version contains in-frame clones alone and is incomplete. The sample has roughly 250,000 clones, 88% seen once. The specimen was PBMCs or T cells enriched from blood (not recorded which). These receptor sequences come from a woman between 40 and 55 years old who had been exposed to COVID-19. Both conserved end residues are part of each CDR3. Fields, in order: CDR3 protein, CDR3 DNA, V gene, clone size, J gene, D gene. A D gene is named only where the DNA matches it firmly. Only part of the rows carry a size: once, few, many, or a class if the clone is expanded.

CDR3: CASVGPGEGDFNYGYTF
DNA: TGCGCCAGCGTGGGCCCAGGGGAGGGGGACTTTAACTATGGCTACACCTTC
V: TRBV10-2
size: .
J: TRBJ1-2
D: .

CDR3: CASSQDFPGQETQYF
DNA: TGCGCCAGCAGCCAAGATTTTCCGGGGCAAGAGACCCAGTACTTC
V: TRBV4-3
size: .
J: TRBJ2-5
D: .

CDR3: CASTRPDTTNTGELFF
DNA: TGTGCCAGCACTCGACCCGACACGACAAACACCGGGGAGCTGTTTTTT
V: TRBV2
size: few
J: TRBJ2-2
D: .

CDR3: CASSYFGGRNTIYF
DNA: TGTGCCAGCAGTTACTTCGGGGGAAGAAACACCATATATTTT
V: TRBV6-2/TRBV6-3
size: .
J: TRBJ1-3
D: .

CDR3: CAWSDPDSAHEQYF
DNA: TGTGCCTGGAGTGATCCCGACAGTGCCCACGAGCAGTACTTC
V: TRBV30
size: .
J: TRBJ2-7
D: .

CDR3: CASSPTAYGYTF
DNA: TGTGCCAGTAGTCCGACAGCCTATGGCTACACCTTC
V: TRBV19
size: .
J: TRBJ1-2
D: .

CDR3: CASSRRGTANEKLFF
DNA: TGTGCCAGCAGCCGCAGGGGGACAGCGAATGAAAAACTGTTTTTT
V: TRBV3-1/TRBV3-2
size: .
J: TRBJ1-4
D: TRBD1

CDR3: CASSQDPTGELFF
DNA: TGTGCCAGCAGCCAGGATCCTACCGGGGAGCTGTTTTTT
V: TRBV21-1
size: few
J: TRBJ2-2
D: .

CDR3: CASSFDRRYSNQPQHF
DNA: TGTGCCAGCAGCTTTGACAGGAGATATAGCAATCAGCCCCAGCATTTT
V: TRBV5-8
size: .
J: TRBJ1-5
D: .

CDR3: CASSQGQGVDEQYF
DNA: TGTGCCAGCAGCCAAGGACAGGGGGTCGACGAGCAGTACTTC
V: TRBV4-2
size: once
J: TRBJ2-7
D: TRBD1

CDR3: CASSEAGGSYEQYF
DNA: TGTGCCAGCAGTGAAGCCGGGGGGTCCTACGAGCAGTACTTC
V: TRBV6-1
size: .
J: TRBJ2-7
D: TRBD2

CDR3: CASSASGMRDNEQFF
DNA: TGTGCCAGCAGCGCCAGCGGGATGAGGGACAATGAGCAGTTCTTC
V: TRBV9
size: .
J: TRBJ2-1
D: TRBD2

CDR3: CASSQGGGGSDDTNEKLFF
DNA: TGCGCCAGCAGCCAAGGGGGAGGGGGGTCAGACGATACTAATGAAAAACTGTTTTTT
V: TRBV4-1
size: .
J: TRBJ1-4
D: .

CDR3: CASSFRTTNSPLHF
DNA: TGTGCCAGCAGCTTTCGGACTACTAATTCACCCCTCCACTTT
V: TRBV5-8
size: .
J: TRBJ1-6
D: .